These 20 T cell receptor beta chains share one sample of origin, sequenced in a study of blood T cell repertoires in COVID-19 (dated by TCRdb to 2018 to 2021). Library preparation employed the immunoSEQ multiplex PCR assay. Imported from immuneACCESS, the table was reduced by TCRdb to in-frame sequences with V and J called. These copies leave out some clones; in studies compared against another copy, an unresolved V gene accounts for under half, and the cause of the remainder is not known. The sample table lists 150,000 or so clones, around 83% of them with a count of one. Of the sample, about 4% falls within the top ten clones. What was sequenced was PBMCs or T cells enriched from blood (not recorded which). These receptors all come from a woman aged 50 to 60 in a cohort exposed to, infected with or recovered from COVID-19 (not recorded which).

The rearrangement uses TRBV2 and TRBJ2-7, with D perhaps matching TRBD1 (6 bases). The germline CDR1 and CDR2 sequences are SNHLY and FYNNEI. Between the trimmed V and J ends, which lost 3 bases and 6 bases, there was a span of 12 bases. The CDR3 sequence is 13 residues long. The CDR3 DNA follows: TGTGCCAGCAGTGATCTGGGGGCCAGCGAGCAGTACTTC. It translates to CASSDLGASEQYF.

The chain uses TRBV7-2 and TRBJ2-3, with a possible D match to TRBD1 (6 bases). The germline V and J ends were trimmed by 3 bases and 6 bases, with 13 bases remaining between them. CDR3 length: 14 residues. The germline gives CDR1 SGHTA, CDR2 FQGNSA. In nucleotides, the CDR3 is TGTGCCAGCAGCTTGACAGGCGGGCGGGATACGCAGTATTTT. Its protein product is CASSLTGGRDTQYF.

This rearrangement joins TRBV5-5 to TRBJ2-1, with 7 bases aligning to TRBD1. With V trimmed by 6 bases and J by 6 bases, 12 bases remained unmatched. The CDR3 consists of 15 residues. The germline V gene has CDR1 SGHKS and CDR2 YYEKEE (reference sequence). In nucleotides, the CDR3 is TGTGCCAGCAATCAAAATGACAGGGTACCCAATGAGCAGTTCTTC. It encodes CASNQNDRVPNEQFF.

The chain joins TRBV3-1 (or the pseudogene TRBV3-2) to TRBJ2-7, with D possibly matching TRBD1 (5 bases). CDR1 and CDR2 (germline): LGHDT, YNNKEL (reference sequence). V was cut by 0 bases and J by 3 bases, with 9 bases left in between. The length of the CDR3 is 14 residues. The DNA for the CDR3 is TGTGCCAGCAGCCAAGAAGAACAGGACTACGAGCAGTACTTC. Its protein is CASSQEEQDYEQYF.

The chain joins TRBV7-8 to TRBJ1-6; no clear D gene. V lost 3 bases to trimming and J lost 7 bases, with 13 bases between them. The length of the CDR3 is 15 residues. Germline CDR1 reads SGHVS; CDR2 reads FQNEAQ. For the CDR3, the DNA is TGTGCCAGCAGCTTGGAGGCCGCTAGGAATTCACCCCTCCACTTT. The encoded protein is CASSLEAARNSPLHF.

This clone came up once. V gene TRBV7-9 combines with J gene TRBJ1-1; 8 bases fit TRBD1. The V segment lost 6 bases and the J segment 1 base; nucleotides outside the gene matches: 4. The germline V gene has CDR1 SEHNR and CDR2 FQNEAQ (reference sequence). This CDR3 has 14 amino acids. The CDR3 region is CASRGDRPNTEAFF. As DNA, the CDR3 is TGTGCCAGCAGGGGGGACAGGCCGAACACTGAAGCTTTCTTT.

CDR3 sequence reads: CASSQVSSGGAKDTQYF. CDR3 bases: TGTGCCAGCAGCCAAGTTTCCAGCGGGGGGGCGAAAGATACGCAGTATTTT. This chain uses TRBV3-1 (or the pseudogene TRBV3-2) with TRBJ2-3; TRBD2 agrees at 10 bases. The V and J ends lost 1 base and 5 bases, in that order; junction bases with no gene match: 9. This CDR3 spans 17 amino acids. Germline V gene data show CDR1 as LGHDT and CDR2 as YNNKEL (reference sequence).

The chain carries TRBV5-1 and TRBJ1-1, with D uncertain. The CDR3 runs to 13 residues. Germline lookup yields CDR1 SGHRS and CDR2 YFSETQ. V gave up 0 bases and J gave up 0 bases, with 3 bases separating them. The CDR3 loop reads CASSLVLNTEAFF. The CDR3 DNA sequence: TGCGCCAGCAGCTTGGTATTGAACACTGAAGCTTTCTTT.

This clone showed up just a few times. J is TRBJ2-1 and V is TRBV7-9, with D maybe TRBD2 (6 bases). V shed 1 base and J shed 2 bases, with 9 bases lying between them. The CDR3 consists of 15 residues. CDR1 SEHNR and CDR2 FQNEAQ come from the germline V gene (reference sequence). CDR3 loop: CASSLVGGTYNEQFF. The CDR3 DNA is TGTGCCAGCAGCTTAGTTGGGGGGACCTACAATGAGCAGTTCTTC.

This chain uses TRBV9 with TRBJ2-5; 12 bases are a match to TRBD1. J was trimmed by 1 base and V by 1 base; bases with no gene match: 5. The CDR3 has 17 residues. The V gene's germline CDR1 is SGDLS and CDR2 YYNGEE. CDR3 sequence reads: CASSVRGTGGPQETQYF. CDR3 nucleotide sequence: TGTGCCAGCAGCGTACGCGGGACAGGGGGCCCCCAAGAGACCCAGTACTTC.

V and J are TRBV7-9 and TRBJ1-2; 8 bases fit TRBD1. V was clipped by 5 bases and J by 2 bases; unmatched bases: 7. Germline V lookup: CDR1 SEHNR, CDR2 FQNEAQ (reference sequence). This CDR3 is 15 amino acids long. The CDR3 region is CASSLGQGANYGYTF. The CDR3 bases are TGTGCCAGCAGCCTAGGACAGGGCGCGAACTATGGCTACACCTTC.

This rearrangement joins TRBV9 to TRBJ1-3; the match to TRBD1 covers 8 bases. V trimming: 0 bases; J trimming: 2 bases; junction bases outside the gene matches: 4. CDR3 length equals 16 residues. Germline values: CDR1 SGDLS, CDR2 YYNGEE. The CDR3 sequence: CASSVGAGGAGNTIYF. In DNA form, the CDR3 reads TGTGCCAGCAGCGTAGGGGCAGGGGGCGCTGGAAACACCATATATTTT. The whole variable domain, filled in from reference TRBV9 and TRBJ1-3, reads DSGVTQTPKHLITATGQRVTLRCSPRSGDLSVYWYQQSLDQGLQFLIQYYNGEERAKGNILERFSAQQFPDLHSELNLSSLELGDSALYFCASSVGAGGAGNTIYFGEGSWLTVV.

The chain links TRBV6-1 to TRBJ2-5; 11 bases are shared with TRBD2. CDR1 is MNHNS, CDR2 SASEGT, per germline. After removal of 3 bases from V and 5 bases from J, the junction contained 8 bases not matched to a gene. The CDR3 runs 16 residues. The CDR3 loop is CASSDSGLAVKETQYF. The DNA for the CDR3 is TGTGCCAGCAGTGATTCGGGACTAGCGGTTAAGGAGACCCAGTACTTC.

The chain carries TRBV19 and TRBJ1-5; D call uncertain. Trimming removed 3 bases from V and 4 bases from J, with 7 bases in between. CDR1 is LNHDA and CDR2 is SQIVND in the germline V gene (reference sequence). There are 13 residues in the CDR3. The chain's CDR3 is CASSIGQNQPQHF. CDR3 DNA sequence: TGTGCCAGTAGTATTGGCCAAAATCAGCCCCAGCATTTT. Supplemented by reference TRBV19 and TRBJ1-5, the full variable domain reads DGGITQSPKYLFRKEGQNVTLSCEQNLNHDAMYWYRQDPGQGLRLIYYSQIVNDFQKGDIAEGYSVSREKKESFPLTVTSAQKNPTAFYLCASSIGQNQPQHFGDGTRLSIL.

The table lists this clone with a few counts. The chain employs TRBV29-1 and TRBJ1-3; 7 bases fit TRBD1. V was clipped by 3 bases and J by 4 bases; unmatched bases: 6. The CDR3 extends over 14 amino acids. CDR1 is SQVTM and CDR2 is ANQGSEA in the germline V gene. Here the CDR3 DNA reads TGCAGCGTTGAGGAGGGGGCTATCGGAAACACCATATATTTT. It yields the protein CSVEEGAIGNTIYF.

The chain recombines TRBV24-1 with TRBJ2-7; 8 bases fit TRBD1. The CDR3 is made up of 14 amino acids. Germline values: CDR1 KGHDR, CDR2 SFDVKD. V lost 4 bases, J lost 4 bases, and 5 bases stayed unmatched. CDR3 residues: CATSEGDRSYEQYF. DNA for the CDR3: TGTGCCACCAGTGAGGGGGACAGGTCTTACGAGCAGTACTTC.

The chain combines TRBV28 with TRBJ1-4, with 8 positions matching TRBD1. With V trimmed by 5 bases and J by 5 bases, 7 bases remained unmatched. This CDR3 comprises 15 residues. Germline CDR1 reads MDHEN; CDR2 reads SYDVKM. The CDR3 DNA is TGTGCCAGCAGTCCGGGACAGGCTCCCAATGAAAAACTGTTTTTT. Translation gives CASSPGQAPNEKLFF.

This clone appeared once. The chain employs TRBV9 and TRBJ1-3, with D perhaps TRBD1 (5 bases). The V gene lost 0 bases and the J gene lost 1 base, with 14 bases spanning the gap. Germline CDR1 SGDLS, CDR2 YYNGEE. There are 17 residues in the CDR3. The CDR3 coding sequence is TGTGCCAGCAGCGTAGACCCGGGGGATAGATCTGGAAACACCATATATTTT. Protein: CASSVDPGDRSGNTIYF.

The chain couples TRBV28 to TRBJ2-7, with a possible D match to TRBD2 (7 bases). Germline lookup yields CDR1 MDHEN and CDR2 SYDVKM. The CDR3 totals 15 residues. Trimming shortened V by 2 bases and J by 0 bases, and 11 bases separated the two germline ends. Written as DNA, the CDR3 is TGTGCCAGCAGTTTAAACGGGGGGCCCTCCTACGAGCAGTACTTC. This translates into CASSLNGGPSYEQYF.

The genes are TRBV20-1 and TRBJ1-5; D possibly corresponds to TRBD1 (6 bases). V was shortened by 3 bases and J by 0 bases, with 12 bases between the two germline ends. This CDR3 spans 15 amino acids. The germline V gene has CDR1 DFQATT and CDR2 SNEGSKA (reference sequence). CDR3 sequence: CSASGQIYSNQPQHF. As DNA, the CDR3 is TGCAGTGCTAGTGGACAGATTTATAGCAATCAGCCCCAGCATTTT.